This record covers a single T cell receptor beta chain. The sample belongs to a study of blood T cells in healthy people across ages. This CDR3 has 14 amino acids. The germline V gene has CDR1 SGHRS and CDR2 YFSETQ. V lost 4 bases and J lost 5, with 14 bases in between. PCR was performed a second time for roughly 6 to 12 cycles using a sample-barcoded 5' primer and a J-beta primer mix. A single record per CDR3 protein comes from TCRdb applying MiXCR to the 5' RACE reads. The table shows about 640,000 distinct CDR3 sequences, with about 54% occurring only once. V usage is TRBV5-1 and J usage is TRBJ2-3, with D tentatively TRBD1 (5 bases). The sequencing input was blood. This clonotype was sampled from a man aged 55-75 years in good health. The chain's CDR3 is CASSHGRGEDTQYF. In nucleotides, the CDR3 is TGCGCCAGCAGCCACGGAAGGGGCGAAGATACGCAGTATTTT. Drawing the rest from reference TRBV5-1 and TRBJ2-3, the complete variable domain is KAGVTQTPRYLIKTRGQQVTLSCSPISGHRSVSWYQQTPGQGLQFLFEYFSETQRNKGNFPGRFSGRQFSNSRSEMNVSTLELGDSALYLCASSHGRGEDTQYFGPGTRLTVL.